This T cell receptor (beta chain) is drawn from a study of monozygotic twins with cystic fibrosis. General study findings and limits: Clonality was generally low (median around 0.009), higher in the most severe patients. Nucleotide-identical clonotype sharing was significantly higher within monozygotic CF twin pairs than between unrelated CF individuals. J usage was most co-twin-similar in 8 of 16 pairs, V in 13. In this small cohort, shared CDR3 numbers showed no association with age, concordance or disease severity.

Profiled with immunoSEQ multiplex PCR; TCRdb holds only in-frame clones, not every one. The sample lists around 20,000 clones, around nine tenths occurring once. In this sample, this clone turned up once. Antigen specificity is unknown. The V gene lost 3 bases and the J gene lost 4 bases, with 13 bases spanning the gap. Germline V gene lookup returns CDR1 LNHNV and CDR2 YYDKDF (reference sequence). The length of the CDR3 is 14 residues. This receptor was identified in a woman in her 30s with cystic fibrosis. This chain links TRBV15 with TRBJ2-7, with no clear D. The sequenced material came from blood. The CDR3 reads CATSRTDDIYEQYF. CDR3 in DNA: TGTGCCACCAGCAGGACGGATGACATTTACGAGCAGTACTTC.